This T cell receptor (beta chain) is drawn from a study of blood T cell repertoires in COVID-19. Original analysis: Reference gene primer amplification yielded estimated nucleated cell counts. Repertoires were generated with immunoSEQ multiplex PCR, while TCRdb's copy carries only in-frame clones and drops some. That table furnishes V, J and clone size, whereas the DNA furnished D and trimming. The sample gives around 70,000 clones, about 80% of which show up once; around 43% is in the top ten. The sequencing sample was made of peripheral blood. The TCR was taken from an elderly man with acute or convalescent COVID-19.

The CDR3 here is CASSLTPTSGGADTDTQYF. The DNA of the CDR3 is TGTGCCAGCAGCTTAACGCCAACAAGCGGGGGGGCTGACACAGATACGCAGTATTTT. The chain couples TRBV7-3 to TRBJ2-3; 10 bases map to TRBD2. CDR3 length: 19 amino acids. Losses at the gene ends were 0 bases for V and 2 bases for J; bases not matched to a gene: 11. In germline, CDR1 is SGHTA, CDR2 FQGTGA.